These 24 T cell receptor beta chains were sequenced from one sample in a study of regulatory T cells in long-lasting Graves disease. Researchers made TCR beta libraries by using iRepertoire HTBI primers and running Arm-PCR on CDR3 regions. TCRdb processed the multiplex PCR reads anew with MiXCR; each CDR3 protein has one entry. This table holds around 460,000 distinct CDR3 sequences, 20% to 25% found once. Documented time point: persistent/refractory GD, antithyroid drugs over 5 years with positive TRAb. With RNA extracted from PBMCs as input, the TCR library was made. The sample was peripheral blood mononuclear cells (PBMCs), taken when the disease was refractory, from a patient treated with antithyroid drugs. The origin of the receptors is a female donor with Graves disease.

This clonotype was observed many times. This chain connects TRBV24-1 to TRBJ1-1; D possibly corresponds to TRBD1 (6 bases). This CDR3 spans 14 amino acids. Trimming left V 7 bases short and J 3 bases short, with 14 bases between. Per the germline V gene, CDR1 is KGHDR and CDR2 is SFDVKD. The CDR3 region is CATRGGASDTEAFF. DNA for the CDR3: TGTGCCACCAGGGGGGGGGCTTCCGACACTGAAGCTTTCTTT.

This clonotype was detected only a few times. The chain couples TRBV12-3 or TRBV12-4 to TRBJ2-7; maybe TRBD1 (6 bases). The germline V and J ends were trimmed by 7 bases and 0 bases, with 16 bases remaining between them. The CDR3 consists of 15 residues. CDR3 sequence reads: CASTLGAVSSYEQYF. CDR3 in DNA: TGTGCCAGCACCTTGGGGGCAGTGAGCTCCTACGAGCAGTACTTC.

This clonotype was counted many times. The DNA of the CDR3 is TGTGCCAGCAGTTACGGTGCGACAGGGCACTCTGGGGCCAACGTCCTGACTTTC. This encodes CASSYGATGHSGANVLTF. The chain is built from TRBV6-5 and TRBJ2-6; TRBD1 matches at 7 bases. This CDR3 is 18 amino acids long. V shed 2 bases and J 0 bases; nucleotides not matched to a gene: 7. Germline assignment: CDR1 MNHEY and CDR2 SVGAGI.

The chain employs TRBV20-1 and TRBJ2-5; no firm D call. The germline V gene has CDR1 DFQATT and CDR2 SNEGSKA (reference sequence). The CDR3 is 13 amino acids. Trimming left V 5 bases short and J 1 base short, with 11 bases between. The CDR3 protein is CSAPQRVQETQYF. The CDR3 nucleotides are TGCAGTGCTCCCCAACGGGTCCAAGAGACCCAGTACTTC.

The chain has TRBV7-2 and TRBJ2-5; D call uncertain. CDR3 size: 11 residues. V lost 5 bases and J 9 bases, leaving 10 bases between the germline ends. The germline gives CDR1 SGHTA, CDR2 FQGNSA. The chain's CDR3 is CASSPSKAQYF. CDR3 bases: TGTGCCAGCAGCCCTTCAAAGGCCCAGTACTTC.

The chain joins TRBV27 to TRBJ1-6; D gene uncertain. V shed 2 bases and J shed 4 bases, with 9 bases lying between them. Germline V gene lookup returns CDR1 MNHEY and CDR2 SMNVEV (reference sequence). The length of the CDR3 is 15 residues. The CDR3 DNA reads as TGTGCCAGCAGTTTACTGTCATCTTATAATTCACCCCTCCACTTT. It is translated as CASSLLSSYNSPLHF.

There are many counts of this clonotype. This sequence joins TRBV24-1 and TRBJ2-2, with 7 bases that match TRBD1. CDR3 length: 16 amino acids. Germline CDR1 KGHDR, CDR2 SFDVKD. V lost 6 bases, J lost 4 bases, and 10 bases stayed unmatched. The CDR3 bases are TGTGCCACCAGTCACACAGGGGCCTCGGGCACCGGGGAGCTGTTTTTT. It translates to CATSHTGASGTGELFF.

This clonotype turned up a few times. V gene TRBV13 combines with J gene TRBJ2-6; 7 nucleotides agree with TRBD2. This CDR3 contains 16 residues. V lost 2 bases to trimming and J lost 3 bases; unmatched junction nucleotides: 4. The germline V gene has CDR1 PRHDT and CDR2 FYEKMQ (reference sequence). CDR3 DNA sequence: TGTGCCAGCAGCTTAAGGAGGGAGGGTGGGGCCAACGTCCTGACTTTC. Protein sequence: CASSLRREGGANVLTF.

This clonotype was picked up a small number of times. The chain couples TRBV20-1 to TRBJ2-2, with unresolved D. This CDR3 contains 13 residues. Germline loops: CDR1 DFQATT, CDR2 SNEGSKA (reference sequence). The CDR3: CSGLFLPTGELFF. The CDR3 bases are TGCAGCGGCTTATTCTTACCCACCGGGGAGCTGTTTTTT.

At least ten counts were recorded for this clonotype. The rearrangement links TRBV28 to TRBJ1-4; perhaps TRBD1 as D (6 bases). The CDR3 spans 17 residues. The V end was cut by 5 bases, the J end by 2 bases, with 18 bases between. CDR1 is MDHEN and CDR2 is SYDVKM in the germline V gene. In DNA, the CDR3 is TGTGCCAGCAGTGGGGATATCAGGACAGCTACTAATGAAAAACTGTTTTTT. This translates into CASSGDIRTATNEKLFF. Full variable domain (missing parts from reference TRBV28 and TRBJ1-4): DVKVTQSSRYLVKRTGEKVFLECVQDMDHENMFWYRQDPGLGLRLIYFSYDVKMKEKGDIPEGYSVSREKKERFSLILESASTNQTSMYLCASSGDIRTATNEKLFFGSGTQLSVL.

This clonotype was detected ten times or more. V and J are TRBV10-3 and TRBJ1-1; D unclear. From germline, CDR1 is ENHRY and CDR2 SYGVKD. The CDR3 spans 13 residues. Trimming pared 0 bases from V and 1 base from J, leaving 3 bases between. The CDR3 here is CAISESTNTEAFF. The CDR3 DNA is TGTGCCATCAGTGAGTCGACGAACACTGAAGCTTTCTTT.

This clonotype was recorded at least ten times. The V call is TRBV6-2 or TRBV6-3, the J call TRBJ1-5; D is unresolved. Germline-derived CDR1 and CDR2 are MNHEY and SVGEGT. The CDR3 has 16 residues. Trimming took off 5 bases at V and 0 bases at J, with 14 bases between the two ends. This CDR3 is CASSEWDLNSNQPQHF. The CDR3 DNA reads TGTGCCAGCAGTGAATGGGATCTCAATAGCAATCAGCCCCAGCATTTT.

This clonotype was counted many times. This rearrangement joins TRBV27 to TRBJ1-2; D call uncertain. CDR3 length equals 13 residues. Looked up from germline, CDR1 is MNHEY and CDR2 is SMNVEV (reference sequence). The V gene lost 5 bases and the J gene lost 4 bases, with 11 bases spanning the gap. The CDR3 here is CASSRLGSYGYTF. CDR3 in DNA: TGTGCCAGCAGTCGTTTAGGCTCCTATGGCTACACCTTC.

The table lists this clonotype with many counts. The rearrangement uses TRBV29-1 and TRBJ2-5; D not resolved. Trimming stripped 6 bases from V and 2 bases from J, with 4 bases between. This CDR3 spans 10 amino acids. CDR1 and CDR2 from the germline V gene are SQVTM and ANQGSEA. The CDR3 reads CSVGQETQYF. The CDR3 nucleotides read TGCAGCGTAGGACAAGAGACCCAGTACTTC.

This clonotype was counted a few times. Written as DNA, the CDR3 is TGTGCCAGCAGGGCAACGACAGGGTGGGGCTACACCTTC. Protein: CASRATTGWGYTF. The J gene is TRBJ1-2, the V gene TRBV12-3 or TRBV12-4; 7 nucleotides line up with TRBD1. There are 13 residues in the CDR3. Trimming took 6 bases from V and 8 from J; bases not matched to a gene: 9.

This clonotype has a count of ten or more. The rearrangement uses TRBV28 and TRBJ2-5; D unresolved. V was pared by 8 bases and J by 1 base, with 17 bases between. Per the germline V gene, CDR1 is MDHEN and CDR2 is SYDVKM. This CDR3 contains 15 residues. Written as DNA, the CDR3 is TGTGCCAGCTCCCTGGGGTCGGCAGGCCAAGAGACCCAGTACTTC. Translated, it gives CASSLGSAGQETQYF.

This clonotype was seen many times. The chain has TRBV7-2 and TRBJ1-1, with D unclear. The germline gives CDR1 SGHTA, CDR2 FQGNSA. Trimming took 1 base from V and 10 from J, leaving 13 bases between them. There are 13 residues in the CDR3. The CDR3 sequence: CASSLGGTRTAFF. The CDR3 DNA sequence: TGTGCCAGCAGCTTAGGGGGTACTCGGACAGCTTTCTTT.

This clonotype was seen only a few times. This clone may be a read error of a much larger clone one base away. The chain uses TRBV6-4 and TRBJ1-1, with D possibly matching TRBD1 (6 bases). The CDR3 covers 15 residues. Germline-derived CDR1 and CDR2 are MRHNA and SNTAGT. Between the trimmed V and J ends, which lost 5 bases and 3 bases, there was a span of 16 bases. This CDR3 is CASSFTRQEDTEAFF. CDR3 coding DNA: TGTGCCAGCAGTTTCACAAGACAGGAAGACACTGAAGCTTTCTTT.

The sample holds many counts of this clonotype. CDR3 loop: CASSGAGKSYEQYF. The CDR3 coding sequence is TGTGCCAGCAGTGGTGCAGGGAAGTCCTACGAGCAGTACTTC. The V call is TRBV2, the J call TRBJ2-7, with D possibly TRBD1 on 5 matching bases. This CDR3 region has 14 residues. The V and J ends lost 4 bases and 1 base respectively, with 11 bases between them. Germline V gives CDR1 SNHLY, CDR2 FYNNEI. Combining the CDR3 with reference TRBV2 and TRBJ2-7 gives the whole variable domain EPEVTQTPSHQVTQMGQEVILRCVPISNHLYFYWYRQILGQKVEFLVSFYNNEISEKSEIFDDQFSVERPDGSNFTLKIRSTKLEDSAMYFCASSGAGKSYEQYFGPGTRLTVT.

This clonotype was recorded many times. The chain has TRBV27 and TRBJ2-6, with D possibly being TRBD2 (5 bases). Looked up from germline, CDR1 is MNHEY and CDR2 is SMNVEV (reference sequence). With 5 bases removed from V and 0 bases from J, the gap between germline ends came to 8 bases. The CDR3 is made up of 15 amino acids. CDR3 DNA: TGTGCCAGCAGTCCCGCGGGCTCTGGGGCCAACGTCCTGACTTTC. Residues: CASSPAGSGANVLTF. The complete variable domain, with remaining parts taken from reference TRBV27 and TRBJ2-6, reads EAQVTQNPRYLITVTGKKLTVTCSQNMNHEYMSWYRQDPGLGLRQIYYSMNVEVTDKGDVPEGYKVSRKEKRNFPLILESPSPNQTSLYFCASSPAGSGANVLTFGAGSRLTVL.

This clonotype was detected many times. This chain joins TRBV28 and TRBJ2-7; TRBD2 aligns across 8 bases. The CDR3 totals 17 residues. CDR1 and CDR2 from the germline V gene are MDHEN and SYDVKM. Trimming at V came to 2 bases and at J to 3 bases, leaving 12 bases not matched to a gene. The CDR3 loop reads CASSLVLAGSGNYEQYF. As DNA, the CDR3 is TGTGCCAGCAGTTTAGTGTTAGCGGGGTCGGGTAACTACGAGCAGTACTTC.

This clonotype has at least ten counts. The chain has TRBV6-1 and TRBJ2-5, with D perhaps matching TRBD2 (7 bases). Germline assignment: CDR1 MNHNS and CDR2 SASEGT. V was shortened by 6 bases and J by 5 bases, with 16 bases between the two germline ends. The length of the CDR3 is 14 residues. As DNA, the CDR3 is TGTGCCAGCAGAGGTCCCGGGGGGCGGGAGACCCAGTACTTC. It codes for CASRGPGGRETQYF.

The chain joins TRBV7-2 to TRBJ1-1; TRBD1 matches 10 bases. There are 18 residues in the CDR3. Looked up from germline, CDR1 is SGHTA and CDR2 is FQGNSA. Trimming cost V 5 bases and J 0 bases; bases outside gene matches: 12. The CDR3 bases are TGTGCCAGCAGCCATTCACCCGGGACAGGGGCGGTGAACACTGAAGCTTTCTTT. Its protein product is CASSHSPGTGAVNTEAFF.

Here the CDR3 DNA reads TGCAGCGTGTCCGGGACAGGTAGCAATCAGCCCCAGCATTTT. Its translation is CSVSGTGSNQPQHF. The rearrangement links TRBV29-1 to TRBJ1-5, with TRBD1 identical over 8 bases. Germline loops: CDR1 SQVTM, CDR2 ANQGSEA. CDR3 length: 14 residues. V dropped 6 bases and J dropped 0; count of bases not matched to a gene: 4.